This TCR beta chain stems from a study of post-analysis software for immune sequencing data. The wider study: Included among the disease courses, which were recorded for the cohort, were relapsing-remitting, secondary progressive and progressive-relapsing multiple sclerosis. Whole-study findings and limits: The normalized Chao1 diversity of multiple sclerosis patients was significantly lower than that of controls. Comparison of patients with controls showed roughly five TRBV segments more frequent in patients, TRBV5-6, TRBV5-1 and TRBV20-1 among them. Those samples that were prepared in the same batch co-clustered strongly by F measure.

As regards this clonotype: Its antigen is currently unknown.

Unique molecular identifiers were built into the TCR beta cDNA libraries. There were 1 to 10 million T cells, and 510,000 or so cDNA molecules came from them. From the PCR reads, TCRdb called clonotypes with MiXCR, one entry per CDR3 protein. The sample lists some 890,000 distinct CDR3 sequences, approximately 50% seen once, with about 4.5% in the top ten. Germline CDR1 is SEHNR and CDR2 is FQNEAQ (reference sequence). Trimming shortened V by 5 bases and J by 1 base, and 13 bases separated the two germline ends. The CDR3 length is 15 residues. The TCR sequence derives from a girl aged 10 to 17 with multiple sclerosis. Source material: blood. The chain combines TRBV7-9 with TRBJ2-3, with no clear D. CDR3 region: CASSAQRMGTDTQYF. In nucleotides, the CDR3 is TGTGCCAGCAGCGCACAGAGGATGGGCACAGATACGCAGTATTTT.